The entry below describes one TCR beta chain. V gave up 5 bases and J gave up 4 bases, with 23 bases separating them. The germline V gene encodes CDR1 SEHNR and CDR2 FQNEAQ (reference sequence). The CDR3 runs to 17 residues. TCRdb used MiXCR to reprocess the reads, holding one entry per CDR3 protein. The repertoire holds a few hundred thousand distinct CDR3 sequences, about 15% seen once, with around half in the top ten. The data originate from a study of T cell repertoires in cytomegalovirus infection. Sequenced: CD8+ T cells from PBMCs. This TCR came from a human donor in good health (CMV status not recorded). Some clones in this sample may be carry-over from other donors' samples. This chain uses TRBV7-9 with TRBJ1-1, with D possibly TRBD1 on 5 matching bases. CDR3 sequence: CASSPGPGQLSPTEAFF. The CDR3 DNA reads as TGTGCCAGCAGCCCCGGGCCGGGGCAACTAAGCCCCACTGAAGCTTTCTTT. Full variable domain (remainder filled in from reference TRBV7-9 and TRBJ1-1): DTGVSQNPRHKITKRGQNVTFRCDPISEHNRLYWYRQTLGQGPEFLTYFQNEAQLEKSRLLSDRFSAERPKGSFSTLEIQRTEQGDSAMYLCASSPGPGQLSPTEAFFGQGTRLTVV.